The following is a T cell receptor beta chain sequence with its context. Here immunoSEQ multiplex PCR was the method, and the copy in TCRdb shows in-frame clones only, minus some. Of roughly 15,000 clones listed, 55% to 75% are singletons. This sample stems from a study of immune cell composition in non-small cell lung cancer. This TCR derives from a human donor with non-small cell lung cancer. Source material: lung tumor tissue.

The CDR3 sequence is CASSPGGSGNQPQHF. The DNA of the CDR3 is TGCGCCAGCAGCCCGGGGGGGTCGGGCAATCAGCCCCAGCATTTT. The genes are TRBV5-1 and TRBJ1-5, with D possibly TRBD1 on 5 matching bases. This CDR3 contains 15 residues. From germline, CDR1 is SGHRS and CDR2 YFSETQ. Deletions cut 4 bases from V and 2 bases from J, with 13 bases between.